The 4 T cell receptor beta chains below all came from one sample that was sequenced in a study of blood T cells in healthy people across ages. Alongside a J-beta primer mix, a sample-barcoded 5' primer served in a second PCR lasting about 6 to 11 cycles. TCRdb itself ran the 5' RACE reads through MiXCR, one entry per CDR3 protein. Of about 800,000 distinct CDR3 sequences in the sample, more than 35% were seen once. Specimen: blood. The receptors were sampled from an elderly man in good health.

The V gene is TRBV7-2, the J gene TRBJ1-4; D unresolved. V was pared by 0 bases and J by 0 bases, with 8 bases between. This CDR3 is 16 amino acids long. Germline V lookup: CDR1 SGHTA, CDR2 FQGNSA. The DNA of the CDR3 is TGTGCCAGCAGCTTAGCTGGGGAATCAACTAATGAAAAACTGTTTTTT. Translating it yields CASSLAGESTNEKLFF.

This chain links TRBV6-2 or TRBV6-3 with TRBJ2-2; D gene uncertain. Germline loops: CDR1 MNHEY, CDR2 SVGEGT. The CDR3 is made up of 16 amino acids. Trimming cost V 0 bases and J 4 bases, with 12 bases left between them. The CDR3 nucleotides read TGTGCCAGCAGTTACTCCGAGGCGCTCGGCACCGGGGAGCTGTTTTTT. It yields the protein CASSYSEALGTGELFF.

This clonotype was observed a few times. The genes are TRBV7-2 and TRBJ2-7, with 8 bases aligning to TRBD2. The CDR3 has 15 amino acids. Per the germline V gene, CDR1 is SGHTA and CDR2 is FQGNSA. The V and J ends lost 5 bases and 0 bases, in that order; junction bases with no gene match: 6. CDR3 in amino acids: CASSALLAASYEQYF. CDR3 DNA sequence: TGTGCCAGCAGCGCCTTACTAGCGGCCTCCTACGAGCAGTACTTC.

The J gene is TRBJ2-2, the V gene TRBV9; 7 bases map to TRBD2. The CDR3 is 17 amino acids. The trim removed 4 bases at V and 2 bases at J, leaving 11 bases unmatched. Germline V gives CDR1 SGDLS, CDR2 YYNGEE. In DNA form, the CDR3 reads TGTGCCAGCAGCCCCCGGTTTACTAGCGTAAACACCGGGGAGCTGTTTTTT. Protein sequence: CASSPRFTSVNTGELFF.